The 6 T cell receptor beta chains reported below all come from one sample, sequenced in a study of shared clonotypes between healthy human individuals. Data came from immunoSEQ multiplex PCR; TCRdb stores just in-frame clones and leaves some out. The data hold 780,000 or so clones, with 55% to 80% observed a single time. Sequencing was carried out using memory CD4+ T cells sorted from blood. Subset: CD45RA-negative fraction. Receptors were obtained from a woman aged 25 to 45 in good health.

The chain recombines TRBV5-1 with TRBJ2-6; D is uncertain. This CDR3 comprises 16 residues. Germline V gives CDR1 SGHRS, CDR2 YFSETQ. V was trimmed by 4 bases and J by 1 base, leaving 12 bases between them. CDR3 sequence: CASSPASTSGANVLTF. DNA for the CDR3: TGCGCCAGCAGCCCGGCCAGCACATCTGGGGCCAACGTCCTGACTTTC. The full variable domain, its missing parts supplied by reference TRBV5-1 and TRBJ2-6, is KAGVTQTPRYLIKTRGQQVTLSCSPISGHRSVSWYQQTPGQGLQFLFEYFSETQRNKGNFPGRFSGRQFSNSRSEMNVSTLELGDSALYLCASSPASTSGANVLTFGAGSRLTVL.

The DNA of the CDR3 is TGTGCCAGCTCCCGACCTTGGGACGGGAGGGCCCCAGAGACCCAGTACTTC. Translating it yields CASSRPWDGRAPETQYF. V usage is TRBV18 and J usage is TRBJ2-5; 8 bases agree with TRBD2. V lost 6 bases to trimming and J lost 4 bases; unmatched junction nucleotides: 16. CDR1 is KGHSH and CDR2 is LQKENI in the germline V gene. The CDR3 runs 17 residues.

The chain recombines TRBV19 with TRBJ2-3; 12 nucleotides align to TRBD2. Trimming took 3 bases from V and 6 from J; bases not matched to a gene: 7. The CDR3 totals 16 residues. CDR1 is LNHDA and CDR2 is SQIVND in the germline V gene (reference sequence). Here the CDR3 DNA reads TGTGCCAGTAGTATGGAATCAACTAGCGGGAGGGATACGCAGTATTTT. Translation: CASSMESTSGRDTQYF. Full variable domain (missing parts from reference TRBV19 and TRBJ2-3): DGGITQSPKYLFRKEGQNVTLSCEQNLNHDAMYWYRQDPGQGLRLIYYSQIVNDFQKGDIAEGYSVSREKKESFPLTVTSAQKNPTAFYLCASSMESTSGRDTQYFGPGTRLTVL.

The V and J genes are TRBV6-1 and TRBJ2-7; 12 positions match TRBD2. This CDR3 spans 14 amino acids. Per germline, CDR1 MNHNS and CDR2 SASEGT. V was clipped by 4 bases and J by 6 bases; unmatched bases: 4. CDR3 nucleotide sequence: TGTGCCAGCAGTGGACTAGCGGGAGTTGTCGAGCAGTACTTC. Protein: CASSGLAGVVEQYF.

This clone occurred once. V gene TRBV9 combines with J gene TRBJ2-3; D remains ambiguous. This CDR3 has 12 residues. Trimming took 3 bases from V and 4 from J, leaving 6 bases between them. Germline CDR1 reads SGDLS; CDR2 reads YYNGEE. The CDR3 reads CASSALADTQYF. The DNA of the CDR3 is TGTGCCAGCAGCGCTCTAGCAGATACGCAGTATTTT.

V and J are TRBV30 and TRBJ1-5, with TRBD1 matching 8 bases. Trimming took 5 bases from V and 7 from J; bases not matched to a gene: 10. CDR3 length: 14 residues. The germline V gene has CDR1 GTSNPN and CDR2 SVGIG (reference sequence). CDR3: CAWGTGLHRQPQHF. The CDR3 DNA is TGTGCCTGGGGGACAGGCCTGCACAGACAGCCCCAGCATTTT.